The present entry profiles one TCR beta chain with its context. Its antigen is currently unknown. This CDR3 has 16 amino acids. CDR1 is SGHDN, CDR2 FVKESK, per germline. The germline V and J ends were trimmed by 0 bases and 5 bases, with 15 bases remaining between them. Data came from immunoSEQ multiplex PCR; TCRdb stores just in-frame clones and leaves some out. The table shows 170,000 or so clones, with 90% occurring only once. The entry originates in a study of T cell responses to AZD1222 COVID-19 vaccine. Study details: Pooled samples include second doses given at about 4 or 12 weeks.

General observations from the study: Among the donors, most were white British and more were female, and clonal diversity was possibly underestimated.

The specimen was peripheral blood, collected on day 0 of AZD1222 vaccination. This clonotype was obtained from an adult in good health. This chain joins TRBV14 and TRBJ2-3; a weak D match, TRBD1 (5 bases). DNA for the CDR3: TGTGCCAGCAGCCAAGAAGGATTGGGGCTTGGAGATACGCAGTATTTT. This translates into CASSQEGLGLGDTQYF.